These 27 T cell receptor beta chains were sequenced from one sample in a study of human T cells and chemical hapten exposure. Time point specified: healthy volunteer bleed at 6 weeks. The total RNA was obtained from whole blood that was not fractionated. TCRdb reprocessed the RACE reads with MiXCR, giving one entry per CDR3 protein. The repertoire holds around 45,000 distinct CDR3 sequences, around 3.6% seen once, with about 6% in the top ten. The specimen sequenced was whole blood. The source is a human donor in good health. Some clones in this sample may be carry-over from other donors' samples.

A word on this clonotype: A much larger clone lies one base from this, so it may be a read error. The chain combines TRBV28 with TRBJ2-7, with 8 nucleotides matching TRBD2. Per germline, CDR1 MDHEN and CDR2 SYDVKM. Germline trimming cut 7 bases from V and 2 bases from J; bases unmatched to any gene: 10. The CDR3 contains 15 residues. The CDR3 nucleotides read TGTGCCAGCACCTATTCAGCGGGGGTACCCTACGAGCAGTACTTC. Its translation: CASTYSAGVPYEQYF.

This clonotype was seen many times. This chain connects TRBV29-1 to TRBJ2-3; possible D gene TRBD1, 6 bases. This CDR3 is built from 11 residues. CDR1 SQVTM and CDR2 ANQGSEA come from the germline V gene. The V gene lost 4 bases and the J gene lost 6 bases, with 8 bases spanning the gap. The CDR3 loop reads CSVGGPDTQYF. DNA for the CDR3: TGCAGCGTTGGGGGGCCGGATACGCAGTATTTT.

This clonotype was seen at least ten times. The chain is built from TRBV28 and TRBJ2-7; TRBD1 might be the D (6 bases). The CDR3 has 19 amino acids. The germline CDR1 and CDR2 sequences are MDHEN and SYDVKM. V lost 5 bases to trimming and J lost 6 bases, with 32 bases between them. The CDR3 spells CASSPPRRGRYRTEGEQYF. Here the CDR3 DNA reads TGTGCCAGCAGTCCGCCCCGCAGGGGCAGGTATAGGACAGAAGGCGAGCAGTACTTC. Drawing the rest from reference TRBV28 and TRBJ2-7, the complete variable domain is DVKVTQSSRYLVKRTGEKVFLECVQDMDHENMFWYRQDPGLGLRLIYFSYDVKMKEKGDIPEGYSVSREKKERFSLILESASTNQTSMYLCASSPPRRGRYRTEGEQYFGPGTRLTVT.

This clonotype was detected ten times or more. The chain couples TRBV9 to TRBJ2-1, with TRBD1 matching over 8 bases. The V segment lost 3 bases and the J segment 8 bases; nucleotides outside the gene matches: 13. This CDR3 has 16 amino acids. The germline V gene has CDR1 SGDLS and CDR2 YYNGEE. The CDR3 here is CASSARQGWFRDEQFF. CDR3 nucleotide sequence: TGTGCCAGCAGCGCCCGACAGGGGTGGTTCCGAGATGAGCAGTTCTTC.

This clonotype was observed at least ten times. The chain recombines TRBV29-1 with TRBJ2-2, with D uncertain. This CDR3 spans 12 amino acids. Trimming removed 6 bases from V and 6 bases from J, with 11 bases in between. Germline V CDR1 and CDR2: SQVTM, ANQGSEA. As DNA, the CDR3 is TGCAGCGTGTCGTACCCGCCCGGGGAGCTGTTTTTT. Protein sequence: CSVSYPPGELFF.

This clonotype was seen ten or more times. The chain couples TRBV11-1 to TRBJ2-1, with D hard to call. Germline V gene data show CDR1 as SGHAT and CDR2 as FQDESV (reference sequence). The germline V and J ends were trimmed by 4 bases and 6 bases, with 10 bases remaining between them. The CDR3 loop spans 13 amino acids. CDR3 residues: CASSSSGSNEQFF. The CDR3 bases are TGTGCCAGCAGCTCGTCAGGCTCCAATGAGCAGTTCTTC.

This clonotype was detected many times. The V gene is TRBV18, the J gene TRBJ1-2, with 8 bases fitting TRBD1. This CDR3 contains 14 residues. CDR1 KGHSH and CDR2 LQKENI come from the germline V gene. V was pared by 4 bases and J by 4 bases, with 5 bases of the junction left unmatched. The CDR3 nucleotides are TGTGCCAGCTCACGCGGGACAGGAGGCTATGGCTACACCTTC. It codes for CASSRGTGGYGYTF.

This clonotype was recorded many times. The chain uses TRBV27 and TRBJ2-1; D is unclear. CDR3 length: 14 amino acids. V dropped 2 bases and J dropped 0 bases, with 5 bases sitting between them. CDR1 and CDR2 from the germline V gene are MNHEY and SMNVEV (reference sequence). CDR3: CASSLISSYNEQFF. The CDR3 nucleotides are TGTGCCAGCAGTTTAATAAGCTCCTACAATGAGCAGTTCTTC.

Ten or more counts support this clonotype. Here the CDR3 DNA reads TGTGCCAGAGGAGGACTTTACAATGAGCAGTTCTTC. Residues: CARGGLYNEQFF. The chain uses TRBV2 and TRBJ2-1; possible D gene TRBD2, 5 bases. With 9 bases removed from V and 4 bases from J, the gap between germline ends came to 10 bases. Germline loops: CDR1 SNHLY, CDR2 FYNNEI. The CDR3 totals 12 residues.

This clonotype appeared many times. V and J are TRBV25-1 and TRBJ1-1; TRBD1 might be the D (6 bases). Trimming left V 10 bases short and J 1 base short, with 22 bases between. The CDR3 loop spans 16 amino acids. Germline CDR1 is MGHDK and CDR2 is SYGVNS. The CDR3 region is CATREDQGGANTEAFF. CDR3 bases: TGTGCCACCAGGGAGGACCAAGGGGGGGCGAACACTGAAGCTTTCTTT.

The chain links TRBV10-3 to TRBJ1-1; D is undetermined. V was pared by 2 bases and J by 4 bases, with 8 bases between. Germline V gene data show CDR1 as ENHRY and CDR2 as SYGVKD. The CDR3 loop spans 13 amino acids. The DNA for the CDR3 is TGTGCCATCAGTGAGGGGCAGTTCACTGAAGCTTTCTTT. Translated: CAISEGQFTEAFF.

This clonotype was counted ten times or more. The chain's CDR3 is CASSQTSGVTYEQYF. DNA of the CDR3: TGCGCCAGCAGCCAAACTAGCGGGGTTACCTACGAGCAGTACTTC. The chain is built from TRBV4-1 and TRBJ2-7; 10 nucleotides match TRBD2. The junction had 3 bases not matched to a gene; V was cut back by 2 bases and J by 2 bases. Germline CDR1 MGHRA, CDR2 YSYEKL. This CDR3 has 15 residues.

In this sample, this clonotype turned up many times. The chain recombines TRBV11-2 with TRBJ2-2, with D possibly matching TRBD2 (5 bases). In germline, CDR1 is SGHAT, CDR2 FQNNGV. The CDR3 runs 17 residues. Trimming took off 0 bases at V and 4 bases at J, with 15 bases between the two ends. The DNA of the CDR3 is TGTGCCAGCAGCTTAGATGGACTCCCTGACGGCACCGGGGAGCTGTTTTTT. Its translation: CASSLDGLPDGTGELFF.

The CDR3, as DNA: TGTGCCAGCAGCTTGGACCCGTTTAGCAATCAGCCCCAGCATTTT. It yields the protein CASSLDPFSNQPQHF. V and J are TRBV5-4 and TRBJ1-5, with no clear D. Trimming pared 0 bases from V and 0 bases from J, leaving 7 bases between. Germline lookup yields CDR1 SGHNT and CDR2 YYREEE (reference sequence). The CDR3 is made up of 15 amino acids.

This clonotype has only a few counts. V is TRBV25-1 and J is TRBJ2-7; D ambiguous. The germline gives CDR1 MGHDK, CDR2 SYGVNS. This CDR3 has 12 amino acids. V was clipped by 5 bases and J by 4 bases, with 9 bases between them. Here the CDR3 reads CASSYTGYEQYF. The CDR3, as DNA: TGTGCCAGCAGTTACACTGGGTACGAGCAGTACTTC.

The chain recombines TRBV7-2 with TRBJ2-1, with 10 bases matching TRBD2. Germline trimming cut 5 bases from V and 9 bases from J; bases unmatched to any gene: 7. The V gene's germline CDR1 is SGHTA and CDR2 FQGNSA. The CDR3 contains 14 residues. The CDR3, as DNA: TGTGCCAGCAGCCTTAGCGGGAGGAGGGGTGAGCAGTTCTTC. Its protein is CASSLSGRRGEQFF.

In its sample, this clonotype was seen a few times. The chain couples TRBV27 to TRBJ1-3; no definite D call. The germline V and J ends were trimmed by 3 bases and 3 bases, with 0 bases remaining between them. Germline V gene data show CDR1 as MNHEY and CDR2 as SMNVEV (reference sequence). This CDR3 comprises 11 residues. The CDR3 DNA reads TGTGCCAGCAGTTTTGGAAACACCATATATTTT. Amino acid sequence: CASSFGNTIYF.

This clonotype was recorded at least ten times. The chain has TRBV7-8 and TRBJ2-5; no clear D gene. The CDR3 contains 14 residues. V was trimmed by 3 bases and J by 1 base, leaving 9 bases between them. Germline V CDR1 and CDR2: SGHVS, FQNEAQ. The CDR3: CASSFSPGQETQYF. In DNA, the CDR3 is TGTGCCAGCAGCTTCTCCCCGGGCCAAGAGACCCAGTACTTC. The full variable domain, completed using reference TRBV7-8 and TRBJ2-5, is GAGVSQSPRYKVAKRGQDVALRCDPISGHVSLFWYQQALGQGPEFLTYFQNEAQLDKSGLPSDRFFAERPEGSVSTLKIQRTQQEDSAVYLCASSFSPGQETQYFGPGTRLLVL.

This clonotype occurred a few times. This rearrangement joins TRBV12-3 or TRBV12-4 to TRBJ1-5; TRBD1 might be the D (6 bases). CDR3 length: 18 residues. V was shortened by 2 bases and J by 2 bases, with 19 bases between the two germline ends. CDR3 amino acids: CASSLKLGTLGGNQPQHF. In DNA form, the CDR3 reads TGTGCCAGCAGTTTAAAGCTGGGGACACTCGGGGGCAATCAGCCCCAGCATTTT.

This clonotype occurred many times. The chain employs TRBV6-2 or TRBV6-3 and TRBJ1-1; D may be TRBD1 (5 bases). The CDR3 has 15 residues. The V gene's germline CDR1 is MNHEY and CDR2 SVGEGT. Deletions cut 6 bases from V and 3 bases from J, with 17 bases between. The CDR3 loop is CASRLFQGGYTEAFF. CDR3 coding DNA: TGTGCCAGCAGGCTCTTCCAGGGAGGATACACTGAAGCTTTCTTT.

The J gene is TRBJ2-1, the V gene TRBV4-1; 8 bases map to TRBD2. CDR1 is MGHRA and CDR2 is YSYEKL in the germline V gene. There are 17 residues in the CDR3. V gave up 1 base and J gave up 2 bases; unmatched junction bases: 7. DNA of the CDR3: TGCGCCAGCAGCCAAGGAGGAGCGGGAGTCACCTACAATGAGCAGTTCTTC. It yields the protein CASSQGGAGVTYNEQFF.

The chain recombines TRBV13 with TRBJ2-3; D is tentatively TRBD1 or TRBD2 (5 bases each). Germline CDR1 PRHDT, CDR2 FYEKMQ (reference sequence). V was pared by 6 bases and J by 6 bases, with 16 bases between. The CDR3 consists of 14 residues. As DNA, the CDR3 is TGTGCCAGCAGACTACTAGGGACCCGGGATACGCAGTATTTT. This encodes CASRLLGTRDTQYF.

The chain is built from TRBV13 and TRBJ2-7, with a weak D call TRBD2 (5 bases). Germline V lookup: CDR1 PRHDT, CDR2 FYEKMQ (reference sequence). The CDR3 extends over 16 amino acids. Trimming stripped 1 base from V and 3 bases from J, with 16 bases between. The CDR3 reads CASSLDSGKEDYEQYF. The CDR3 bases are TGTGCCAGCAGCTTAGATTCTGGCAAGGAGGACTACGAGCAGTACTTC. The variable domain in full, completed from reference TRBV13 and TRBJ2-7, reads AAGVIQSPRHLIKEKRETATLKCYPIPRHDTVYWYQQGPGQDPQFLISFYEKMQSDKGSIPDRFSAQQFSDYHSELNMSSLELGDSALYFCASSLDSGKEDYEQYFGPGTRLTVT.

This clonotype is a singleton in its sample. This may come from a read error, since a much larger clone is one base off. The chain carries TRBV20-1 and TRBJ2-7; D unresolved. Deletions cut 4 bases from V and 2 bases from J, with 27 bases between. The CDR3 sequence is 18 residues long. CDR1 and CDR2 (germline): DFQATT, SNEGSKA (reference sequence). The CDR3 nucleotides are TGCAGTGCTAATGGTATAGCCTTGGGTCGGACGCTCACCTACGAGCAGTACTTC. It specifies CSANGIALGRTLTYEQYF.

At least ten counts were recorded for this clonotype. The chain links TRBV6-5 to TRBJ2-3, with TRBD2 identical over 11 bases. CDR3 length: 17 residues. V shed 1 base, J shed 10 bases, and the junction held 13 bases outside the gene matches. CDR1 MNHEY and CDR2 SVGAGI come from the germline V gene. CDR3: CASSYFLTSGKAVAQYF. The CDR3 DNA is TGTGCCAGCAGTTACTTCCTGACTAGCGGGAAGGCGGTGGCGCAGTATTTT.

The J gene is TRBJ2-1, the V gene TRBV3-1; D not resolved. Germline values: CDR1 LGHDT, CDR2 YNNKEL (reference sequence). This CDR3 spans 15 amino acids. V lost 3 bases to trimming and J lost 0 bases, with 9 bases between them. The CDR3: CASSQVGASYNEQFF. The CDR3 nucleotides are TGTGCCAGCAGCCAGGTAGGCGCCTCCTACAATGAGCAGTTCTTC.

At least ten counts were recorded for this clonotype. The rearrangement links TRBV28 to TRBJ2-3; D remains ambiguous. Germline V lookup: CDR1 MDHEN, CDR2 SYDVKM. The CDR3 consists of 11 residues. Between the trimmed V and J ends, which lost 7 bases and 2 bases, there was a span of 4 bases. CDR3 sequence (DNA): TGTGCCAGCACGTACACAGATACGCAGTATTTT. Translation: CASTYTDTQYF.